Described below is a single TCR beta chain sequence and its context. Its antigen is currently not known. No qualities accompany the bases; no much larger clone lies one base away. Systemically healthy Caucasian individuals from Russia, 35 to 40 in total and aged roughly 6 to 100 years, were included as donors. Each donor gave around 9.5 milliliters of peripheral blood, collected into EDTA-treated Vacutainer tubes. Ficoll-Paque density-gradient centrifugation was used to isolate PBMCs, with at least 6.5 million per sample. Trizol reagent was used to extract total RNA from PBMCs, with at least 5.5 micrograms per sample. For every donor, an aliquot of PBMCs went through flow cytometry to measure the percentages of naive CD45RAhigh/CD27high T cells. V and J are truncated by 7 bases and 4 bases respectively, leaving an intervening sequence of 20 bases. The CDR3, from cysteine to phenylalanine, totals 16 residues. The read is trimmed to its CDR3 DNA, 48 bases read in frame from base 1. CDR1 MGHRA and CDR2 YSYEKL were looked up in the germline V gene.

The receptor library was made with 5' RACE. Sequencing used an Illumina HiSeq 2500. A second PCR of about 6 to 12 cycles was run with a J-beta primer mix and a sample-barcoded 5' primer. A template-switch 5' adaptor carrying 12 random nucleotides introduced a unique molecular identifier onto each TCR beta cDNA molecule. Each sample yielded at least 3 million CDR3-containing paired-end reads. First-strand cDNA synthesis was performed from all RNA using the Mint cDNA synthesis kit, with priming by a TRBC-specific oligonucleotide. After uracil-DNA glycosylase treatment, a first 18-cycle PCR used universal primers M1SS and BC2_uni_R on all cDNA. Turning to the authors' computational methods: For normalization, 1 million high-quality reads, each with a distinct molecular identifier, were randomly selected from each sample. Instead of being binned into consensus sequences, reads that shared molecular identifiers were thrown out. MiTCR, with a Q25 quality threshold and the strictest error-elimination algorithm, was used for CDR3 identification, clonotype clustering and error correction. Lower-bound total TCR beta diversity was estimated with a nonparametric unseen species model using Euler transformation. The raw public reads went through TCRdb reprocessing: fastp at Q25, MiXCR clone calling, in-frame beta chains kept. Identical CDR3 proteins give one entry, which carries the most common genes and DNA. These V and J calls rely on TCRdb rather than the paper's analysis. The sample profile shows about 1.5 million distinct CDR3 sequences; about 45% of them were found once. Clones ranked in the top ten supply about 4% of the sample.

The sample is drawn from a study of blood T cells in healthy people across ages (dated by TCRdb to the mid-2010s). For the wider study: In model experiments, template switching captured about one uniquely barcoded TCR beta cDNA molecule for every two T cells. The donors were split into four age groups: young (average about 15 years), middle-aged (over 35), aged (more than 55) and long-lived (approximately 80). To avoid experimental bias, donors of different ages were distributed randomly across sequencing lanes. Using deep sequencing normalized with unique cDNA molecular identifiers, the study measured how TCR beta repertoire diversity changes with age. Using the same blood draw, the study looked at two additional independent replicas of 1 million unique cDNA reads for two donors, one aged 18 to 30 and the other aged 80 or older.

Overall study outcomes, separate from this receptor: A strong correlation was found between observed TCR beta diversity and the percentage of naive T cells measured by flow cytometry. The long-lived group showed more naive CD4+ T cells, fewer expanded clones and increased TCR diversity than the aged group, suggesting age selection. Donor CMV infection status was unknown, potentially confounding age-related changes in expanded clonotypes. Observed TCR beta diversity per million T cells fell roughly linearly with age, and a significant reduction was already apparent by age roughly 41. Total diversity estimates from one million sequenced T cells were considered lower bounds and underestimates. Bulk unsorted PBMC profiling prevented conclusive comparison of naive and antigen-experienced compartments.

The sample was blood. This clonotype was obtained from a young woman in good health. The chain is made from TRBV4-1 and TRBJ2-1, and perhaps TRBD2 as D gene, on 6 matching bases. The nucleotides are TGCGCCAGCACCCCGTCCACCGGGAGTTCTTACAATGAGCAGTTCTTC. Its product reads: CASTPSTGSSYNEQFF.